The 7 T cell receptor beta chains in this list originate from one sample, sequenced in a study of cytomegalovirus exposure and HLA in healthy donors. PCR employed 60 Vbeta and 13 Jbeta primers. Libraries were prepared by immunoSEQ multiplex PCR; TCRdb keeps only in-frame clonotypes and omits some of them. The sample holds 90,000 to 120,000 clones, around three quarters seen once. Sequencing was done on a sample of PBMCs. These receptors were collected from a female donor in good health and CMV-seropositive.

The chain couples TRBV21-1 to TRBJ2-2; the table names TRBD2, a call not compared with the DNA. TRBV21-1 is designated a pseudogene. There are 15 residues in the CDR3. The chain's CDR3 is CASSGAGQGTGELFF. DNA of the CDR3: TGTGCCAGCAGCGGGGCGGGGCAAGGGACCGGGGAGCTGTTTTTT.

The rearrangement links TRBV7-2 to TRBJ1-1; TRBD1 might be the D (6 bases). Germline assignment: CDR1 SGHTA and CDR2 FQGNSA. V lost 1 base and J lost 4, with 13 bases in between. This CDR3 has 15 residues. CDR3: CASSLEGGRGTEAFF. The CDR3 nucleotides are TGTGCCAGCAGCTTAGAAGGGGGTAGGGGCACTGAAGCTTTCTTT.

V is TRBV12-5 and J is TRBJ2-2; 8 bases map to TRBD2. The CDR3 covers 15 residues. Germline V gives CDR1 LGHNT, CDR2 FRNRAP. The CDR3: CAPRTGGRDTGELFF. The CDR3 DNA reads as TGTGCCCCGAGGACGGGGGGGCGGGACACCGGGGAGCTGTTTTTT.

The chain recombines TRBV7-8 with TRBJ2-2, with TRBD1 matching 7 bases. This CDR3 contains 15 residues. V lost 5 bases to trimming and J lost 0 bases; unmatched junction nucleotides: 3. Per the germline V gene, CDR1 is SGHVS and CDR2 is FQNEAQ. The CDR3 coding sequence is TGTGCCAGCAGCCTTGGGACAGCGAACACCGGGGAGCTGTTTTTT. The encoded protein is CASSLGTANTGELFF.

This chain links TRBV19 with TRBJ2-5; 8 bases line up with TRBD1. Near its end, the DNA agrees better with TRBJ2-7, so the J call may be wrong. The CDR3 is 13 residues long. Germline CDR1 reads LNHDA; CDR2 reads SQIVND (reference sequence). The chain's CDR3 is CATGGQESYEQYF. CDR3 bases: TGTGCCACCGGGGGACAGGAGTCCTACGAGCAGTACTTC.

This clone was found once. V usage is TRBV4-3 and J usage is TRBJ1-5, with a possible D match to TRBD1 (5 bases). Germline V gene data show CDR1 as LGHNA and CDR2 as YSLEER. V was trimmed by 0 bases and J by 5 bases, leaving 8 bases between them. This CDR3 contains 14 residues. Here the CDR3 reads CASSQDWGDQPQHF. For the CDR3, the DNA is TGCGCCAGCAGCCAAGATTGGGGGGATCAGCCCCAGCATTTT.

V and J are TRBV6-5 and TRBJ1-2, with D perhaps matching TRBD1 (5 bases). CDR3 size: 12 residues. Germline V gene lookup returns CDR1 MNHEY and CDR2 SVGAGI. Between the trimmed V and J ends, which lost 9 bases and 4 bases, there was a span of 12 bases. CDR3 region: CARIGRGYGYTF. The CDR3 DNA is TGTGCCAGGATTGGGAGGGGCTATGGCTACACCTTC.